This TCR beta chain was sequenced in a study of Ad26.COV2.S vaccination and SARS-CoV-2 variants (dated by TCRdb to the early 2020s). As for the study more broadly: Donors in the vaccine arm were drawn from COV1001, a multicentre, randomized, double-blind, placebo-controlled phase I-IIa trial testing Ad26.COV2.S in healthy adults. Investigators did not know the trial group allocation while performing experiments and assessing outcomes. Ad26.COV2.S was administered intramuscularly at 5 x 10^10 or 1 x 10^11 viral particles, either as a single shot or as two shots given 56 days apart. The specificity and breadth of SARS-CoV-2-reactive T cell receptors after Ad26.COV2.S vaccination were assessed by TCRbeta repertoire sequencing. Trial participants were randomized into five groups of five, in which low-dose or high-dose Ad26.COV2.S was given once or twice, or placebo was given on both occasions. The TCR-sequenced set comprised approximately 32 samples: some 20 Ad26.COV2.S vaccine recipients, 5 placebo recipients and 8 SARS-CoV-2 convalescent individuals. Study-wide conclusions, independent of this receptor: Higher spike-specific TCR breadth was observed in Ad26.COV2.S recipients than in placebo recipients (P = 0.0014). Substantial breadth of spike-specific CD8+ and CD4+ T cell responses was reported after vaccination. The authors noted that total T cell responses may have been underestimated by the TCR breadth and depth analyses. The study lacked the statistical power to compare responses across vaccine doses or regimens. Non-spike TCR breadth was comparable between vaccine and placebo recipients, consistent with the vaccine containing only spike.

The germline V gene encodes CDR1 SGHRS and CDR2 YFSETQ. The trim is 2 bases for V and 4 bases for J, with a gap of 10 bases between the germline ends. The CDR3 contains 14 residues, cysteine and phenylalanine counted. The only DNA kept is the CDR3, 42 bases in frame from the first base. The immunoSEQ Assay was the method used to sequence TCRbeta CDR3 regions. After extraction, genomic DNA underwent amplification by bias-controlled multiplex PCR, followed by high-throughput sequencing. The paper's processing steps were these. To quantify the absolute abundance of each unique TCRbeta CDR3 region, sequences were collapsed and filtered. T cell fraction was estimated by normalizing TCRbeta template counts to usable DNA, which was measured by amplifying reference genes present in all nucleated cells. Repertoire TCRs were annotated as SARS-CoV-2-specific when V gene, CDR3 amino acid sequence and J gene were exactly matched to a known reactive TCR set. The reference SARS-CoV-2 TCR set was obtained from MIRA and was filtered for enrichment in COVID-19-positive ImmuneCODE repertoires, whereby public or cross-reactive TCRs were removed. Using the MIRA antigens, annotated TCRs were further analysed by specific ORF or by position within an ORF. Breadth was defined as the number of annotated unique rearrangements divided by the total number of unique productive rearrangements, and depth was defined as the summed frequency of the annotated unique rearrangements. Group comparisons of TCR breadth used two-sided Wilcoxon rank-sum tests. As stored in TCRdb, this immuneACCESS dataset retains in-frame rearrangements with V and J assigned. A fraction of the clones does not appear; measured against another copy, unresolved V genes explain less than half of the discrepancy, and the remainder lacks a known reason. From that table come the V and J calls and clone size; the DNA was used to work out D and trimming. This sample has 450,000 to 550,000 clones in its table, and about 89% of those were observed once. The top ten clonotypes cover around 1.8% of the sample.

The sample's treatment or condition label, in plain terms: some 19 received Ad26.COV2.S at low or high dose, single or two shots; several received placebo; per-sample allocation not given. Repertoires of vaccine and placebo recipients were sequenced from samples taken on day 63 after the first injection. In Cohort 1b, 25 or so adults aged 18-55 years were enrolled at a single site in Boston, USA, between 29 July and 7 August 2020. Ad26.COV2.S consisted of a replication-incompetent adenovirus type 26 vector by which a prefusion-stabilized SARS-CoV-2 spike protein from the original Wuhan strain was expressed. Comments on this clone: Its antigen has not been determined. Base qualities are not provided; no much larger clone lies one nucleotide away.

The input for sequencing was peripheral blood, taken in a trial of Ad26.COV2.S vaccine versus placebo. The clonotype was recovered from a person aged 18-65 years who received the Ad26.COV2.S COVID-19 vaccine or a placebo. The rearrangement joined TRBV5-1 to TRBJ2-1; the D segment cannot be called with confidence. The nucleotides read TGCGCCAGCAGCTTTTCGGCGGCGTACAATGAGCAGTTCTTC. Its product reads: CASSFSAAYNEQFF.